These 14 T cell receptor beta chains were sequenced from one sample in a study of post-analysis software for immune sequencing data. Regarding the study as a whole: TRBV segments more frequent in patients than in controls numbered a few and included TRBV5-6, TRBV5-1 and TRBV20-1.

No antigens are known for them. Unique molecular identifiers were built into the TCR beta cDNA libraries. TCRdb recomputed calls from the PCR reads with MiXCR, one row per CDR3 protein. The sample has some 800,000 distinct CDR3 sequences, about half seen once; the top ten hold roughly 4.4%. Sequencing used blood. These TCRs come from a girl aged 10 to 17 with multiple sclerosis.

The chain carries TRBV6-1 and TRBJ1-2; D gene unclear. Trimming took off 2 bases at V and 8 bases at J, with 15 bases between the two ends. Looked up from germline, CDR1 is MNHNS and CDR2 is SASEGT. The CDR3 has 14 amino acids. This chain's CDR3 is CASSELSASEGYTF. The CDR3 DNA reads as TGTGCCAGCAGTGAACTGTCGGCTTCTGAGGGCTACACCTTC.

The chain has TRBV5-1 and TRBJ2-7, with D tentatively TRBD1 (5 bases). The V end was cut by 4 bases, the J end by 0 bases, with 11 bases between. The CDR3 extends over 14 amino acids. CDR1 and CDR2 (germline): SGHRS, YFSETQ. CDR3 residues: CASSADRISYEQYF. The CDR3, as DNA: TGCGCCAGCAGCGCTGACAGAATCTCCTACGAGCAGTACTTC.

The CDR3 sequence is CASSQEGEAGAIHEQYF. The CDR3 bases are TGTGCCAGCAGCCAAGAGGGAGAGGCGGGAGCTATCCACGAGCAGTACTTC. The chain has TRBV4-2 and TRBJ2-7; 7 bases line up with TRBD2. With 0 bases clipped from V and 5 bases from J, the junction kept 13 bases outside the gene matches. In germline, CDR1 is LGHNA, CDR2 YNFKEQ. The CDR3 contains 17 residues.

J is TRBJ2-5 and V is TRBV12-3 or TRBV12-4; 9 bases match TRBD2. Trimming cost V 6 bases and J 4 bases; bases outside gene matches: 3. This CDR3 is built from 13 residues. CDR3 DNA: TGTGCCAGCAGGTATAGCGGGAGAGAGACCCAGTACTTC. Translating gives CASRYSGRETQYF.

This clonotype has only a few counts. V is TRBV6-5 and J is TRBJ2-3; 11 nucleotides agree with TRBD2. The CDR3 contains 19 residues. V shed 4 bases and J 0 bases; nucleotides not matched to a gene: 12. Germline V gene lookup returns CDR1 MNHEY and CDR2 SVGAGI. CDR3 in amino acids: CASSSRLAGQISSTDTQYF. In DNA, the CDR3 is TGTGCCAGCAGTTCCAGACTAGCGGGGCAAATTTCTAGCACAGATACGCAGTATTTT.

This clonotype was counted between two and nine times. The V call is TRBV5-1, the J call TRBJ1-1; D gene unclear. This CDR3 is 13 amino acids long. V was clipped by 2 bases and J by 6 bases, with 11 bases between them. Germline CDR1 SGHRS, CDR2 YFSETQ. The CDR3 DNA reads as TGCGCCAGCAGCTTAGGCCCTATGGCTGAAGCTTTCTTT. Translated: CASSLGPMAEAFF.

V and J are TRBV20-1 and TRBJ1-1; D ambiguous. The germline V and J ends were trimmed by 0 bases and 1 base, with 9 bases remaining between them. The CDR3 length is 14 residues. Germline lookup yields CDR1 DFQATT and CDR2 SNEGSKA (reference sequence). The CDR3 protein is CSARDWNANTEAFF. The CDR3 DNA is TGCAGTGCTAGAGATTGGAACGCGAACACTGAAGCTTTCTTT.

Here the CDR3 DNA reads TGCAGCGTTGACGGGGAGGGAACAGATACGCAGTATTTT. It yields the protein CSVDGEGTDTQYF. V and J are TRBV29-1 and TRBJ2-3; 7 positions agree with TRBD2. The germline V gene has CDR1 SQVTM and CDR2 ANQGSEA. With 3 bases clipped from V and 3 bases from J, the junction kept 3 bases outside the gene matches. The length of the CDR3 is 13 residues.

This clonotype was found a few times. The chain joins TRBV7-2 to TRBJ2-7, with a possible D match to TRBD1 (6 bases). Germline CDR1 SGHTA, CDR2 FQGNSA. The CDR3 runs 14 residues. V shed 1 base and J shed 3 bases, with 10 bases lying between them. CDR3 protein: CASSLEGQHYEQYF. In nucleotides, the CDR3 is TGTGCCAGCAGCTTAGAAGGACAGCACTACGAGCAGTACTTC.

Only a few counts were recorded for this clonotype. The J gene is TRBJ2-5, the V gene TRBV7-4; D may correspond to TRBD1 or TRBD2 (5 bases each). The CDR3 contains 16 residues. Trimming took off 5 bases at V and 3 bases at J, with 19 bases between the two ends. The V gene's germline CDR1 is SGHVT and CDR2 SQSDAQ. CDR3 region: CASSQHSQQGEETQYF. For the CDR3, the DNA is TGTGCCAGCAGCCAACATTCACAGCAGGGAGAAGAGACCCAGTACTTC.

The chain links TRBV29-1 to TRBJ2-3; 8 bases are a match to TRBD1. The CDR3 is 13 amino acids. The trim removed 7 bases at V and 6 bases at J, leaving 9 bases unmatched. Germline V lookup: CDR1 SQVTM, CDR2 ANQGSEA. The DNA of the CDR3 is TGCAGCGACTCCGGACAGGGCCCCGATACGCAGTATTTT. This sequence encodes CSDSGQGPDTQYF.

CDR3 sequence: CSALYSSYEQYF. In nucleotides, the CDR3 is TGCAGTGCCCTCTACAGCTCCTACGAGCAGTACTTC. The V call is TRBV20-1, the J call TRBJ2-7, with no clear D. The CDR3 covers 12 residues. V lost 6 bases and J lost 0, with 9 bases in between. The V gene's germline CDR1 is DFQATT and CDR2 SNEGSKA (reference sequence).

The genes are TRBV11-3 and TRBJ2-3; TRBD2 agrees at 14 bases. The CDR3 has 17 amino acids. From germline, CDR1 is SGHNT and CDR2 YENEEA. V shed 5 bases, J shed 5 bases, and the junction held 9 bases outside the gene matches. In DNA form, the CDR3 reads TGTGCCAGCAGCCTGGGTCTGGGACTAGCGGGAGAAGATACGCAGTATTTT. As protein: CASSLGLGLAGEDTQYF.

The V gene is TRBV7-8, the J gene TRBJ1-5; D gene uncertain. CDR3 length: 16 residues. V was shortened by 0 bases and J by 4 bases, with 13 bases between the two germline ends. The germline V gene encodes CDR1 SGHVS and CDR2 FQNEAQ. CDR3: CASSLAAGPRNQPQHF. Written as DNA, the CDR3 is TGTGCCAGCAGCTTAGCCGCCGGGCCCAGGAATCAGCCCCAGCATTTT. Based on the CDR3 plus reference TRBV7-8 and TRBJ1-5, the full variable domain is GAGVSQSPRYKVAKRGQDVALRCDPISGHVSLFWYQQALGQGPEFLTYFQNEAQLDKSGLPSDRFFAERPEGSVSTLKIQRTQQEDSAVYLCASSLAAGPRNQPQHFGDGTRLSIL.